Only a few counts were recorded for the clone carrying this T cell receptor beta chain. Its antigen remains unidentified. V trimming: 5 bases; J trimming: 1 base; junction bases outside the gene matches: 3. CDR1 and CDR2 (germline): SEHNR, FQNEAQ (reference sequence). There are 14 residues in the CDR3. The assay was run at deep level. Profiled with immunoSEQ multiplex PCR; TCRdb holds only in-frame clones, not every one. This table holds approximately 1,000,000 clones, approximately 77% found once. The data belong to a study of shared clonotypes between healthy human individuals. The wider study: Used for every donor were three CD4 naive, three CD4 memory, two CD8 naive and one CD8 memory plate.

Study results and caveats: The expectation was that sequencing depth would affect clonotype sharing among donors. Across subsets, estimated richness was generally greater for naive than for memory populations.

The sample comprised memory CD4+ T cells from PBMCs. The sample's subset: CD45RA-negative fraction. This chain links TRBV7-9 with TRBJ2-5; 8 nucleotides agree with TRBD2. The receptor comes from a man aged 18 to 29 in good health. Some clones in this sample may be carry-over from other donors' samples. CDR3 amino acids: CASSETSGQETQYF. For the CDR3, the DNA is TGTGCCAGCAGCGAAACTAGCGGCCAAGAGACCCAGTACTTC. The full variable domain, in which reference TRBV7-9 and TRBJ2-5 provide the parts outside the CDR3, is DTGVSQNPRHKITKRGQNVTFRCDPISEHNRLYWYRQTLGQGPEFLTYFQNEAQLEKSRLLSDRFSAERPKGSFSTLEIQRTEQGDSAMYLCASSETSGQETQYFGPGTRLLVL.